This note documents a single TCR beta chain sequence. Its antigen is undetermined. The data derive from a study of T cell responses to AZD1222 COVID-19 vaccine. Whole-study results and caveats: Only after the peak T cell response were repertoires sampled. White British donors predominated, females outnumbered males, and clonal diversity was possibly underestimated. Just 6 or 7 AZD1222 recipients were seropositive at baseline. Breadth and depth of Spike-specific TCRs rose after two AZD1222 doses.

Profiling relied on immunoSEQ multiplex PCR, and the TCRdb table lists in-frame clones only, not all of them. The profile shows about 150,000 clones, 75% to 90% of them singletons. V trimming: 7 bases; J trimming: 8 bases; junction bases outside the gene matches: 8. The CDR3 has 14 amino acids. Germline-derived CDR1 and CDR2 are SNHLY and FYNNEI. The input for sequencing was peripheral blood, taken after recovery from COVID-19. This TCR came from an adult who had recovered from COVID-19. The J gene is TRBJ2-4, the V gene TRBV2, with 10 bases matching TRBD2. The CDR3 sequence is CASTGLARTDIQYF. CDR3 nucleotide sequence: TGTGCCAGCACGGGACTAGCGAGGACGGACATTCAGTACTTC.